The 2 T cell receptor beta chains reported below all come from one sample, sequenced in a study of control samples from healthy donors and cancer patients. Profiled with immunoSEQ multiplex PCR; TCRdb holds only in-frame clones, not every one. The repertoire holds 100,000 to 150,000 clones, 80% to 90% seen once, with roughly 3% in the top ten. The sample was blood. These receptors all stem from a man in his sixties in good health.

V gene TRBV12-3 or TRBV12-4 combines with J gene TRBJ1-4, with D maybe TRBD1 (5 bases). This CDR3 has 13 residues. V was shortened by 7 bases and J by 7 bases, with 13 bases between the two germline ends. This chain's CDR3 is CASKGSVGEKLFF. CDR3 nucleotides: TGTGCCAGCAAGGGGAGTGTGGGTGAAAAACTGTTTTTT.

This clone was detected once. V usage is TRBV6-5 and J usage is TRBJ1-2; D not resolved. V lost 0 bases to trimming and J lost 3 bases, with 5 bases between them. The CDR3 runs to 13 residues. CDR1 MNHEY and CDR2 SVGAGI come from the germline V gene. The CDR3 coding sequence is TGTGCCAGCAGTTACTCAGACTACTATGGCTACACCTTC. Its protein product is CASSYSDYYGYTF.